These 4 T cell receptor beta chains were sequenced from one sample in a study of chemoradiotherapy in HPV16-positive cancers. The method was immunoSEQ multiplex PCR; TCRdb's version includes in-frame clones alone and lacks a portion of them. The sample has 9,500 or so clones, roughly 70% seen once. Sampling was performed from a patient who underwent chemoradiotherapy. These receptors all stem from a human donor with HPV-associated anogenital cancer.

The chain uses TRBV27 and TRBJ2-2; D possibly uses TRBD1 or TRBD2 (6 bases each). Germline CDR1 reads MNHEY; CDR2 reads SMNVEV (reference sequence). V gave up 5 bases and J gave up 4 bases, with 20 bases separating them. This CDR3 comprises 17 residues. The CDR3 DNA reads as TGTGCCAGCAGTCCAAATGTCTGGGGGGCGCCCACCGGGGAGCTGTTTTTT. Amino acid sequence: CASSPNVWGAPTGELFF.

This clone was seen a single time. J is TRBJ2-2 and V is TRBV29-1; TRBD1 matches 9 bases. The germline V gene has CDR1 SQVTM and CDR2 ANQGSEA. With 7 bases clipped from V and 6 bases from J, the junction kept 6 bases outside the gene matches. There are 13 residues in the CDR3. CDR3 in amino acids: CSAGTGISGELFF. CDR3 coding DNA: TGCAGCGCCGGGACAGGGATTTCCGGGGAGCTGTTTTTT.

This chain joins TRBV4-1 and TRBJ2-1; TRBD2 might be the D (7 bases). CDR1 MGHRA and CDR2 YSYEKL come from the germline V gene. With 0 bases removed from V and 0 bases from J, the gap between germline ends came to 21 bases. CDR3 length: 20 residues. The chain's CDR3 is CASSQEGGLADLSSYNEQFF. For the CDR3, the DNA is TGCGCCAGCAGCCAAGAGGGGGGGCTAGCGGATTTGAGCTCCTACAATGAGCAGTTCTTC.

This clone was seen a handful of times. The chain uses TRBV2 and TRBJ2-2; 7 bases match TRBD1. The germline CDR1 and CDR2 sequences are SNHLY and FYNNEI. J was trimmed by 1 base and V by 6 bases; bases with no gene match: 2. The CDR3 has 14 residues. The CDR3 nucleotides are TGTGCCAGCAGACAGGGGCAGAACACCGGGGAGCTGTTTTTT. Translation gives CASRQGQNTGELFF.